These 21 T cell receptor beta chains originate from one sample sequenced in a study of OX40 agonist ivuxolimab in advanced cancers. Clones were read by immunoSEQ multiplex PCR, and TCRdb kept only the in-frame ones, dropping some. The sample lists 72,000 or so clones; roughly 80% were seen once. The sequences come from CD4+ or CD8+ T cells sorted from blood, collected in a trial of the OX40 agonist ivuxolimab. These receptors were taken from an adult with an advanced solid tumor such as melanoma, head and neck, liver or kidney cancer.

The genes are TRBV4-3 and TRBJ2-1, with TRBD1 matching 7 bases. The CDR3 runs 18 residues. The V gene's germline CDR1 is LGHNA and CDR2 YSLEER. Unmatched junction bases numbered 11, after V lost 1 base and J lost 2 bases. The CDR3 here is CASSQATTDRRPYNEQFF. CDR3 DNA: TGCGCCAGCAGCCAAGCCACCACGGACAGGAGACCCTACAATGAGCAGTTCTTC.

This clone was detected a few times. The genes are TRBV14 and TRBJ1-1, with 7 bases that match TRBD1. The CDR3 loop spans 14 amino acids. V trimming: 3 bases; J trimming: 3 bases; junction bases outside the gene matches: 4. Per germline, CDR1 SGHDN and CDR2 FVKESK. CDR3 region: CASSQGQLYTEAFF. In nucleotides, the CDR3 is TGTGCCAGCAGCCAGGGACAGTTATACACTGAAGCTTTCTTT.

The J gene is TRBJ1-4, the V gene TRBV30; 9 bases fit TRBD1. Trimming at V came to 1 base and at J to 6 bases, leaving 6 bases not matched to a gene. CDR3 length equals 15 residues. Germline V gene sequence: CDR1 GTSNPN, CDR2 SVGIG (reference sequence). The CDR3 spells CAWSAFRDRDEKLFF. DNA of the CDR3: TGTGCCTGGAGTGCCTTCCGGGACAGGGATGAAAAACTGTTTTTT. The entire variable domain, with the rest obtained from reference TRBV30 and TRBJ1-4, is as follows: SQTIHQWPATLVQPVGSPLSLECTVEGTSNPNLYWYRQAAGRGLQLLFYSVGIGQISSEVPQNLSASRPQDRQFILSSKKLLLSDSGFYLCAWSAFRDRDEKLFFGSGTQLSVL.

This chain connects TRBV5-8 to TRBJ2-7; TRBD1 matches at 7 bases. The CDR3 is 15 residues long. The germline V gene encodes CDR1 SGHTS and CDR2 YDEGEE. With 4 bases clipped from V and 1 base from J, the junction kept 8 bases outside the gene matches. Written as DNA, the CDR3 is TGTGCCAGCAGCCGACCCGGGACAGAGTCCTACGAGCAGTACTTC. It encodes CASSRPGTESYEQYF.

This rearrangement joins TRBV7-9 to TRBJ1-1; D call uncertain. CDR1 is SEHNR and CDR2 is FQNEAQ in the germline V gene (reference sequence). The CDR3 is 13 amino acids. Trimming cost V 5 bases and J 0 bases, with 7 bases left between them. CDR3 nucleotides: TGTGCCAGCAGCCTGACAATGAACACTGAAGCTTTCTTT. Translated, it gives CASSLTMNTEAFF.

The chain links TRBV7-8 to TRBJ2-1; D unclear. Trimming pared 3 bases from V and 7 bases from J, leaving 13 bases between. Germline V gives CDR1 SGHVS, CDR2 FQNEAQ. This CDR3 spans 14 amino acids. Here the CDR3 reads CASSLRTLGNEQFF. The CDR3 coding sequence is TGTGCCAGCAGCTTGCGGACCCTTGGGAATGAGCAGTTCTTC.

J is TRBJ1-5 and V is TRBV6-1, with 9 bases lining up with TRBD1. The CDR3 is 14 amino acids. In germline, CDR1 is MNHNS, CDR2 SASEGT. The junction had 1 base not matched to a gene; V was cut back by 4 bases and J by 3 bases. CDR3 nucleotides: TGTGCCAGCAGTGGGACAGGGGTCAATCAGCCCCAGCATTTT. Protein: CASSGTGVNQPQHF.

This chain joins TRBV30 and TRBJ1-1; possible D gene TRBD1, 6 bases. The CDR3 totals 13 residues. CDR1 is GTSNPN and CDR2 is SVGIG in the germline V gene (reference sequence). With 7 bases removed from V and 3 bases from J, the gap between germline ends came to 15 bases. This CDR3 is CASYGTFDTEAFF. In nucleotides, the CDR3 is TGTGCCTCCTACGGGACATTTGACACTGAAGCTTTCTTT.

The V gene is TRBV13, the J gene TRBJ2-7, with unresolved D. The CDR3 sequence is 14 residues long. Trimming left V 5 bases short and J 2 bases short, with 13 bases between. Germline loops: CDR1 PRHDT, CDR2 FYEKMQ (reference sequence). The CDR3 nucleotides read TGTGCCAGCAGCCGAGCTTCAAGGGCCTACGAGCAGTACTTC. Protein sequence: CASSRASRAYEQYF. Complete variable domain (other parts from reference TRBV13 and TRBJ2-7): AAGVIQSPRHLIKEKRETATLKCYPIPRHDTVYWYQQGPGQDPQFLISFYEKMQSDKGSIPDRFSAQQFSDYHSELNMSSLELGDSALYFCASSRASRAYEQYFGPGTRLTVT.

The chain combines TRBV5-1 with TRBJ2-1, with D perhaps TRBD2 (6 bases). The V end lost 5 bases, the J end lost 6 bases, and 15 bases lay between the germline ends. The CDR3 is made up of 14 amino acids. In germline, CDR1 is SGHRS, CDR2 YFSETQ. The CDR3 spells CASRPGTRTNEQFF. The DNA for the CDR3 is TGCGCCAGCAGGCCCGGGACTCGCACCAATGAGCAGTTCTTC.

The CDR3 bases are TGTGCCAGCTCACCACGGGGCGACGGCTACACCTTC. It is translated as CASSPRGDGYTF. V is TRBV18 and J is TRBJ1-2, with D perhaps TRBD1 (5 bases). V was trimmed by 1 base and J by 8 bases, leaving 8 bases between them. The CDR3 is 12 amino acids. Per germline, CDR1 KGHSH and CDR2 LQKENI. The variable domain in full, with the rest retrieved from reference TRBV18 and TRBJ1-2, is NAGVMQNPRHLVRRRGQEARLRCSPMKGHSHVYWYRQLPEEGLKFMVYLQKENIIDESGMPKERFSAEFPKEGPSILRIQQVVRGDSAAYFCASSPRGDGYTFGSGTRLTVV.

This clone was observed a handful of times. J is TRBJ1-6 and V is TRBV9; D remains unclear. The CDR3 is made up of 13 amino acids. Germline V gene lookup returns CDR1 SGDLS and CDR2 YYNGEE. Trimming shortened V by 4 bases and J by 8 bases, and 10 bases separated the two germline ends. DNA of the CDR3: TGTGCCAGCAGCACGAAATGGGATTCACCCCTCCACTTT. This sequence encodes CASSTKWDSPLHF.

The V call is TRBV7-9, the J call TRBJ2-7, with D possibly called TRBD1 or TRBD2 (6 bases each). Germline lookup yields CDR1 SEHNR and CDR2 FQNEAQ (reference sequence). This CDR3 is built from 14 residues. V was clipped by 3 bases and J by 7 bases, with 16 bases between them. Here the CDR3 DNA reads TGTGCCAGCAGCTTTATGGGGGGCGCCGAGGAGCAGTACTTC. As protein: CASSFMGGAEEQYF.

The chain recombines TRBV10-3 with TRBJ2-3, with D perhaps given as TRBD1 or TRBD2 (5 bases each). In germline, CDR1 is ENHRY, CDR2 SYGVKD. The CDR3 sequence is 16 residues long. V was trimmed by 0 bases and J by 1 base, leaving 11 bases between them. The chain's CDR3 is CAISESVGPRTDTQYF. Written as DNA, the CDR3 is TGTGCCATCAGTGAGTCTGTGGGACCACGCACAGATACGCAGTATTTT.

The chain employs TRBV9 and TRBJ2-3; D unresolved. In germline, CDR1 is SGDLS, CDR2 YYNGEE. The CDR3 has 16 residues. The germline V and J ends were trimmed by 0 bases and 0 bases, with 11 bases remaining between them. CDR3 bases: TGTGCCAGCAGCGTAGGTGCCAGAACTAGCACAGATACGCAGTATTTT. Translated: CASSVGARTSTDTQYF. The full variable domain, in which reference TRBV9 and TRBJ2-3 provide the parts outside the CDR3, is DSGVTQTPKHLITATGQRVTLRCSPRSGDLSVYWYQQSLDQGLQFLIQYYNGEERAKGNILERFSAQQFPDLHSELNLSSLELGDSALYFCASSVGARTSTDTQYFGPGTRLTVL.

This clone has just a few counts. The V gene is TRBV5-5, the J gene TRBJ1-1; D gene ambiguous. The CDR3 length is 16 residues. Germline V gene lookup returns CDR1 SGHKS and CDR2 YYEKEE (reference sequence). V was pared by 0 bases and J by 1 base, with 13 bases between. DNA for the CDR3: TGTGCCAGCAGCTTGGCCGCGGCAACACCGAACACTGAAGCTTTCTTT. It is translated as CASSLAAATPNTEAFF.

The chain is built from TRBV5-1 and TRBJ2-3; tentative D call: TRBD1 (6 bases). The germline V gene has CDR1 SGHRS and CDR2 YFSETQ. Trimming pared 3 bases from V and 0 bases from J, leaving 20 bases between. There are 18 residues in the CDR3. The CDR3 protein is CASSYAPSRGWSTDTQYF. For the CDR3, the DNA is TGCGCCAGCAGCTATGCTCCCTCCAGGGGATGGAGCACAGATACGCAGTATTTT.

The V call is TRBV5-1, the J call TRBJ1-2; 8 bases are a match to TRBD1. V dropped 1 base and J dropped 5; count of bases not matched to a gene: 4. The CDR3 runs to 14 residues. Germline-derived CDR1 and CDR2 are SGHRS and YFSETQ. The CDR3 spells CASSLTGGGYGYTF. The CDR3 coding sequence is TGCGCCAGCAGCTTGACAGGGGGAGGGTATGGCTACACCTTC.

This chain uses TRBV19 with TRBJ2-7; the D is unclear. The CDR3 extends over 12 amino acids. V lost 6 bases and J lost 3, with 9 bases in between. Germline values: CDR1 LNHDA, CDR2 SQIVND (reference sequence). CDR3 loop: CASSYLNYEQYF. CDR3 DNA sequence: TGTGCCAGTAGCTACCTGAACTACGAGCAGTACTTC.

The chain couples TRBV11-2 to TRBJ2-1; perhaps TRBD1 as D (6 bases). From germline, CDR1 is SGHAT and CDR2 FQNNGV. The CDR3 totals 12 residues. V was cut by 4 bases and J by 7 bases, with 8 bases left in between. The DNA of the CDR3 is TGTGCCAGCAGCTCCCAGGGGAATGAGCAGTTCTTC. This sequence encodes CASSSQGNEQFF.

This rearrangement joins TRBV2 to TRBJ1-5; D remains unclear. With 1 base removed from V and 2 bases from J, the gap between germline ends came to 3 bases. The CDR3 has 13 residues. CDR1 SNHLY and CDR2 FYNNEI come from the germline V gene. The CDR3 region has the DNA TGTGCCAGCAGTGAAGGGGGCAATCAGCCCCAGCATTTT. It codes for CASSEGGNQPQHF.